This T cell receptor beta chain appears in the sequencing data of a study of molecular identifiers for immune sequencing clone quantification. Study conclusions and caveats: Spiked Jurkat TCR RNA originating from one cell could reportedly be identified amid around 970,000 naive cells. Clonotypes topping 20 RNA copies carried over 99% of effector molecules but under 1% of naive ones.

Previously described methods and listed TCR primers were employed for the bulk TCR libraries. TCRdb ran MiXCR on the PCR reads and lists one entry per CDR3 protein. The repertoire holds 550,000 to 750,000 distinct CDR3 sequences, with about 20% as singletons. Isolation of naive CD8 T cells was achieved by sorting on a CD8+CD4-CCR7+CD45RA+ phenotype. This clonotype was detected a few times. The antigen remains undetermined. V gave up 4 bases and J gave up 7 bases; unmatched junction bases: 3. The V gene's germline CDR1 is KGHDR and CDR2 SFDVKD. The CDR3 loop spans 12 amino acids. The sequencing input was naive CD8+ T cells from blood, with Jurkat cell RNA spiked in. Documented subset: FACS-sorted CD8+CD4-CCR7+CD45RA+ naive T cells. The receptor was derived from a human donor in good health. Some libraries in this study had Jurkat cell RNA spiked in. The chain recombines TRBV24-1 with TRBJ2-7, with TRBD1 identical over 7 bases. CDR3 region: CATSEPTGEQYF. The DNA for the CDR3 is TGTGCCACCAGTGAGCCGACAGGGGAGCAGTACTTC.